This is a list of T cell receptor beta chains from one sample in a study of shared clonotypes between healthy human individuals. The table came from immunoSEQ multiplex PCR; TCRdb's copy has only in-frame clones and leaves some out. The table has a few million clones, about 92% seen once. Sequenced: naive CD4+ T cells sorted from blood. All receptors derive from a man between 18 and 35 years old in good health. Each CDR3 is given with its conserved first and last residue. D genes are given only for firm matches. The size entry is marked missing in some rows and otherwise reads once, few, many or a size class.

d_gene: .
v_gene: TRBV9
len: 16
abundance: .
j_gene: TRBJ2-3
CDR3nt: TGTGCCAGCAGCGTAGAGTCAGGAGTCCCCACAGATACGCAGTATTTT
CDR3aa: CASSVESGVPTDTQYF

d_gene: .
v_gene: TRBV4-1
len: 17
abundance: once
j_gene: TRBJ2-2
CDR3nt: TGCGCCAGCAGCCATCACGACTGGACTATAAACACCGGGGAGCTGTTTTTT
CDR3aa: CASSHHDWTINTGELFF

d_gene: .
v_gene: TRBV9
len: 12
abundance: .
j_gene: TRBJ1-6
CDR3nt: TGTGCCAGCAGCCCCGGGGATTCACCCCTCCACTTT
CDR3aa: CASSPGDSPLHF

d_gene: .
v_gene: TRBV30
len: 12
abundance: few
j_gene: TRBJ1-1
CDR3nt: TGTGCCTGTCGGACCGCGAACACTGAAGCTTTCTTT
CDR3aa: CACRTANTEAFF

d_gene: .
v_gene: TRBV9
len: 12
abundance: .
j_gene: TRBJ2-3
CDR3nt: TGTGCCAGCGGTTCGGGACTCGGAATGCAGTATTTT
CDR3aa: CASGSGLGMQYF

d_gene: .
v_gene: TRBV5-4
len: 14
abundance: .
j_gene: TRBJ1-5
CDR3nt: TGTGCCAGCAGCCGGGGGGGGAGCAATCAGCCCCAGCATTTT
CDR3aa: CASSRGGSNQPQHF

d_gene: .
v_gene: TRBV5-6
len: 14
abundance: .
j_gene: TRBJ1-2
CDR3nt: TGTGCCAGCAGCTTACACGGAGGTGGATATGGCTACACCTTC
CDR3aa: CASSLHGGGYGYTF

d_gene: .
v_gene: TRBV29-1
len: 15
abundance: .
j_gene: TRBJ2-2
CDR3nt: TGCAGCGCCAAATCCCTCCTAGAGAACACCGGGGAGCTGTTTTTT
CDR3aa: CSAKSLLENTGELFF

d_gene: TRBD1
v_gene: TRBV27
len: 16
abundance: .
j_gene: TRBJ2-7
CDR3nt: TGTGCCAGCAGTTTAAGTCGAACAGGGGGTACCTACGAGCAGTACTTC
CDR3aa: CASSLSRTGGTYEQYF

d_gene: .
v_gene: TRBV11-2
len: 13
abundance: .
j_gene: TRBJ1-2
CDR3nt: TGTGCCAGCAGCTTAGAGACAGACTATGGCTACACCTTC
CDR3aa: CASSLETDYGYTF

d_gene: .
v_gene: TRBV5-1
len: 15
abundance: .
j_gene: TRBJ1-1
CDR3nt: TGCGCCAGCAGCTCCTCGGGGCCCCGGAACACTGAAGCTTTCTTT
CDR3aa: CASSSSGPRNTEAFF

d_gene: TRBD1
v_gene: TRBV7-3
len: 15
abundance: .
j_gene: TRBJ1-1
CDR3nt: TGTGCCAGCAGCGCAGGGACAGGGATGAACACTGAAGCTTTCTTT
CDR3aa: CASSAGTGMNTEAFF

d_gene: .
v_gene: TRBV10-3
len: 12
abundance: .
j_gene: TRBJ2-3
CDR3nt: TGTGCCTCGGGGCTGCACACAGATACGCAGTATTTT
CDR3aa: CASGLHTDTQYF

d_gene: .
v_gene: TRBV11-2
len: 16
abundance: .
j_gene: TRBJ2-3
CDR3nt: TGTGCCAGCAGCCCCCGGACATACACTAGCACAGATACGCAGTATTTT
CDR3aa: CASSPRTYTSTDTQYF

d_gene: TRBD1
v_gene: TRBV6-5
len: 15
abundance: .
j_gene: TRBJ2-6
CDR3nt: TGTGCCAGCAGCCCCACAGGGGCTGGGGCCAACGTCCTGACTTTC
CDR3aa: CASSPTGAGANVLTF

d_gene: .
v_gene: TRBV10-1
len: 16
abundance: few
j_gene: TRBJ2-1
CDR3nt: TGCGCCAGCAGCCCGAGGGCAGGGCCCGTTTACAATGAGCAGTTCTTC
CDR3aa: CASSPRAGPVYNEQFF

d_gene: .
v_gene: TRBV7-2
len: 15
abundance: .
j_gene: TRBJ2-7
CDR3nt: TGTGCCAGCAGCTTCACATACAGGTCGCTCAACGAGCAGTACTTC
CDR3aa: CASSFTYRSLNEQYF

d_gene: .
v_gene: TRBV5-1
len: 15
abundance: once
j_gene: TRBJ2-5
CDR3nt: TGCGCCAGCAGCATCCCGGGACACTCCCAAGAGACCCAGTACTTC
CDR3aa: CASSIPGHSQETQYF

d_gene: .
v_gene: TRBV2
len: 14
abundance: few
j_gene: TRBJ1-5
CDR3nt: TGTGCCAGCAGTGAAGCAAAGGGGTCAAAGCCCCAGCATTTT
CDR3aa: CASSEAKGSKPQHF

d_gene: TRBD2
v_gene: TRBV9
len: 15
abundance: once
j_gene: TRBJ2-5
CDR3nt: TGTGCCAGCAGCGAGCGGGGGGCGTACCAAGAGACCCAGTACTTC
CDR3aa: CASSERGAYQETQYF

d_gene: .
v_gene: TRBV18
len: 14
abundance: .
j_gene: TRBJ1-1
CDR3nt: TGTGCCAGCTCACCAATCAAAGAGAACACTGAAGCTTTCTTT
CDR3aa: CASSPIKENTEAFF

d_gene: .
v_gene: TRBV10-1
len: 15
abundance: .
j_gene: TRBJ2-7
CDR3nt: TGCGCCAGCAGCCGGCTCGCCGGAGGGTCCTACGAGCAGTACTTC
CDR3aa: CASSRLAGGSYEQYF

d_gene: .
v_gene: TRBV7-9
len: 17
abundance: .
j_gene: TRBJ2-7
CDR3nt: TGTGCCAGCAGCCTCATCCCCGGAGGGACCCCTCTCTACGAGCAGTACTTC
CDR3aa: CASSLIPGGTPLYEQYF

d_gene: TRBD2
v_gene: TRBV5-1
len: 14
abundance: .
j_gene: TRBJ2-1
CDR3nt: TGCGCCAGCAGCTTAGCGGGAGGGAGGGATGAGCAGTTCTTC
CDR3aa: CASSLAGGRDEQFF

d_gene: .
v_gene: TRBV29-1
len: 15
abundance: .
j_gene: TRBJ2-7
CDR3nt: TGCAGCGTTGATTTCAGGACAGCGACATCCTACGAGCAGTACTTC
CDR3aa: CSVDFRTATSYEQYF

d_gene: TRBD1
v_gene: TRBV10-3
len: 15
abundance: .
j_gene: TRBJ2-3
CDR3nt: TGTGCCATAAGGACAGGGAACGGGGACCCAGATACGCAGTATTTT
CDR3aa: CAIRTGNGDPDTQYF

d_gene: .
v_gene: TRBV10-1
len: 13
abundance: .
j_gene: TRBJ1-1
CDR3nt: TGCGCCAGCAGTGAAATCCTGAACACTGAAGCTTTCTTT
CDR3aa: CASSEILNTEAFF

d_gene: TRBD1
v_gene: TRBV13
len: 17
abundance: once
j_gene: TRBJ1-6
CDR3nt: TGTGCCAGCAGTTCTCGACCCCACAGGGGTTTTAATTCACCCCTCCACTTT
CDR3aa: CASSSRPHRGFNSPLHF

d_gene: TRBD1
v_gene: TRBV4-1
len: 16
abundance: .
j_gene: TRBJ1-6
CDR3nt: TGCGCCAGCAGCCAAGAAGTCGGGACAGGGTGGAAACCCCTCCACTTT
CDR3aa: CASSQEVGTGWKPLHF

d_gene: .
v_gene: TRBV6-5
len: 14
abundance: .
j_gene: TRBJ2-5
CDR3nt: TGTGCCAGCAGTTACTCGACCGGGATGGAGACCCAGTACTTC
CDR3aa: CASSYSTGMETQYF